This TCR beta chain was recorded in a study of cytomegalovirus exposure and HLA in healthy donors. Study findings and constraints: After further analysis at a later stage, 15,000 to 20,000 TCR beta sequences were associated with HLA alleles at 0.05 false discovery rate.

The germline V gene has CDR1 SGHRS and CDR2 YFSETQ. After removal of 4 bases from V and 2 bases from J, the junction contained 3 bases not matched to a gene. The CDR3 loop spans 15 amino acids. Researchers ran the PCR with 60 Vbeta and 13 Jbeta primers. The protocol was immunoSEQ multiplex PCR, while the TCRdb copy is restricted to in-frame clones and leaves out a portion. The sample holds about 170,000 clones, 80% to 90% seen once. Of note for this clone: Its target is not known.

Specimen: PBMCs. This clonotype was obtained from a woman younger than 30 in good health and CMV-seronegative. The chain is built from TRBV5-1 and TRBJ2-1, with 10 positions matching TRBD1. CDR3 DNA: TGCGCCAGCAGCGTGACAGGGGGCGCCTACAATGAGCAGTTCTTC. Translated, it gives CASSVTGGAYNEQFF.